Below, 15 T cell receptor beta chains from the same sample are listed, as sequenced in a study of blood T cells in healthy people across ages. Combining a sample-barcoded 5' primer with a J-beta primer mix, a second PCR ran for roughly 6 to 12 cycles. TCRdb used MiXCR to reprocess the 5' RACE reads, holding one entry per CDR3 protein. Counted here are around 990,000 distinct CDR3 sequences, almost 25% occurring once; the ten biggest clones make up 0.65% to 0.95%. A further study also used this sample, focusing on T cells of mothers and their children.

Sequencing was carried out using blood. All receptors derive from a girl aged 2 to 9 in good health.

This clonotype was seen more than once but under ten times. The CDR3 sequence is CASSPFGGGNIQYF. For the CDR3, the DNA is TGTGCCAGCAGCCCTTTTGGGGGTGGAAACATTCAGTACTTC. This chain connects TRBV7-9 to TRBJ2-4; tentatively, D is TRBD1 or TRBD2 (5 bases each). V shed 5 bases and J shed 6 bases, with 14 bases lying between them. This CDR3 has 14 residues. Germline V lookup: CDR1 SEHNR, CDR2 FQNEAQ (reference sequence).

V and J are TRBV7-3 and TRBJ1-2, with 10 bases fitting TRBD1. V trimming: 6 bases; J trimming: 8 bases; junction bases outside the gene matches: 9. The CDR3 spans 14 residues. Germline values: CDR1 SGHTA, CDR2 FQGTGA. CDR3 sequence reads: CASSDGTGVEGYTF. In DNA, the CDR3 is TGTGCCAGCAGTGATGGGACAGGGGTAGAGGGCTACACCTTC.

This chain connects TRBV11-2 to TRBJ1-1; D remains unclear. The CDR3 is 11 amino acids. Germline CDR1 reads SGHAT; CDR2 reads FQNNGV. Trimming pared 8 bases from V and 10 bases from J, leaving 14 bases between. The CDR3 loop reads CASLSASRAFF. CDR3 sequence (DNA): TGTGCCAGCCTGTCTGCCTCTAGAGCTTTCTTT.

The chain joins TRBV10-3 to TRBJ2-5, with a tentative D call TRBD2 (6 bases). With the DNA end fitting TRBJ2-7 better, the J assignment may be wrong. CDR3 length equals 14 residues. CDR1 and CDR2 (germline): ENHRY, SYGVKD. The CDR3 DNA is TGTGCCATCAACGGCGGGACGGGCTCCTACGAGCAGTACTTC. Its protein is CAINGGTGSYEQYF.

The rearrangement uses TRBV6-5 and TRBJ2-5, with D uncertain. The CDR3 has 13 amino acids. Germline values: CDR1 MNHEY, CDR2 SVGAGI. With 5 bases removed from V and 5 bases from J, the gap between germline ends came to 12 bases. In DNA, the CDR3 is TGTGCCAGCAGTAACCCGGGCTGGGAGACCCAGTACTTC. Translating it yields CASSNPGWETQYF.

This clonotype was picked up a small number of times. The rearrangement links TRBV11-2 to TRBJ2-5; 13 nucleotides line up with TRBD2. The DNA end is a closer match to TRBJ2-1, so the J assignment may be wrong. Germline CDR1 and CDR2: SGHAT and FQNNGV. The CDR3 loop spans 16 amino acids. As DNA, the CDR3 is TGTGCCAGCAGCCCCGGACTAGCGGGAGTGGGCGGTGAGCAGTTCTTC. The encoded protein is CASSPGLAGVGGEQFF.

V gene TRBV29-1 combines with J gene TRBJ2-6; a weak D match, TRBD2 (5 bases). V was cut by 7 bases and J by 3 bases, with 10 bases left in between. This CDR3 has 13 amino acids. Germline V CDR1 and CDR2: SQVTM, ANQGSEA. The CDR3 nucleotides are TGCAGCGCCGGAGCGGATGGGGCCAACGTCCTGACTTTC. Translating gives CSAGADGANVLTF.

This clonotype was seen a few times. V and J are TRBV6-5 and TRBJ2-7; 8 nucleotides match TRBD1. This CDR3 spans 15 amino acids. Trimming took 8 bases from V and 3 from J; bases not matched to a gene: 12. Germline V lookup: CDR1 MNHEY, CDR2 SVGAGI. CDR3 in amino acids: CASGRMGTGGYEQYF. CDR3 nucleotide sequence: TGTGCCAGCGGCAGAATGGGGACAGGAGGCTACGAGCAGTACTTC.

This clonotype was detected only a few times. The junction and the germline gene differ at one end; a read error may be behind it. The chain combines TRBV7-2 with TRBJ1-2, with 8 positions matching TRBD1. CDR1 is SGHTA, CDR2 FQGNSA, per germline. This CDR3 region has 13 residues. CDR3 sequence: CASSSDRGLLFSF. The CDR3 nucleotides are TGTGCCAGCAGCTCCGACAGGGGTTTACTTTTTTCCTTC.

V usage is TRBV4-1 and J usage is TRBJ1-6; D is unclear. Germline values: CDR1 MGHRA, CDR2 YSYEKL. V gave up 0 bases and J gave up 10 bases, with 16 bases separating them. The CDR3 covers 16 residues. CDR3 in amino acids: CASSQEPLGAPSPLHF. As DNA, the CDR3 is TGCGCCAGCAGCCAAGAGCCTTTGGGAGCCCCCTCACCCCTCCACTTT.

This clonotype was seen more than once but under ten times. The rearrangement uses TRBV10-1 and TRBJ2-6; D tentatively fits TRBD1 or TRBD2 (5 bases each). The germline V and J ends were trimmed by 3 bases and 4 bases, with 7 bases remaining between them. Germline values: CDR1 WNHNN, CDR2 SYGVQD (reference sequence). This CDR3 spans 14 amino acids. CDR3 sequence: CASSEGTGANVLTF. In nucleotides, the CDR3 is TGCGCCAGCAGTGAAGGGACCGGGGCCAACGTCCTGACTTTC.

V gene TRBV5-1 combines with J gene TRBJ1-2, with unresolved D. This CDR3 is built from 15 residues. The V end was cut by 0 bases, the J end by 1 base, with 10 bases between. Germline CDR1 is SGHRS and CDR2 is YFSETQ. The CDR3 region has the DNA TGCGCCAGCAGCTTGGTGGGCACCGGTAACTATGGCTACACCTTC. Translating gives CASSLVGTGNYGYTF. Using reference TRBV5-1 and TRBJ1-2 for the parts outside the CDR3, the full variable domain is KAGVTQTPRYLIKTRGQQVTLSCSPISGHRSVSWYQQTPGQGLQFLFEYFSETQRNKGNFPGRFSGRQFSNSRSEMNVSTLELGDSALYLCASSLVGTGNYGYTFGSGTRLTVV.

Written as DNA, the CDR3 is TGTGCCAGCAGCTCATCGAGTCACAATGAGCAGTTCTTC. Encoded protein: CASSSSSHNEQFF. The gene calls are TRBV7-3 and TRBJ2-5; no reliable D call. Near its end, the DNA agrees better with TRBJ2-1, so the J call may be wrong. Germline V CDR1 and CDR2: SGHTA, FQGTGA. The CDR3 covers 13 residues.

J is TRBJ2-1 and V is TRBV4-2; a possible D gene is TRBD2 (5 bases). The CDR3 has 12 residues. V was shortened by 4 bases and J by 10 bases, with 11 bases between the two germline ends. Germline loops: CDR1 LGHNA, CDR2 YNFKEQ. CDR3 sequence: CASSREAVEQFF. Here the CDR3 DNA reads TGTGCCAGCAGCCGAGAAGCGGTCGAGCAGTTCTTC.

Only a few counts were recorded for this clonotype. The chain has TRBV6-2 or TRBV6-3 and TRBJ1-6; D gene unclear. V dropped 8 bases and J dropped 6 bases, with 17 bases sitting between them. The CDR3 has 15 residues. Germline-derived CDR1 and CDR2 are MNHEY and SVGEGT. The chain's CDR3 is CASGPLTPGNSPLHF. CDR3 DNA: TGTGCCAGCGGGCCCTTGACACCCGGTAATTCACCCCTCCACTTT.